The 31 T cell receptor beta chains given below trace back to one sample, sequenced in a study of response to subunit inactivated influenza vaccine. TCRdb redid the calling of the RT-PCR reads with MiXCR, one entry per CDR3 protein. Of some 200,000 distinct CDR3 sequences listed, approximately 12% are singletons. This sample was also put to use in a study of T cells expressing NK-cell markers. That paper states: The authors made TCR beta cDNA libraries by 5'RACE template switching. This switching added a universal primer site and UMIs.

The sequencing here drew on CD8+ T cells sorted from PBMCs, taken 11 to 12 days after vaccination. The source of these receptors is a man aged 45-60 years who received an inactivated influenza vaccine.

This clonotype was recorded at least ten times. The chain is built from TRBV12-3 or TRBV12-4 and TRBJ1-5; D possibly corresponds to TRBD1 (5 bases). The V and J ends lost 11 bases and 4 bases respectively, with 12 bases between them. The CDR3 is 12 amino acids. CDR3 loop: CAVRDGNQPQHF. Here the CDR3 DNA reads TGTGCCGTAAGGGACGGAAATCAGCCCCAGCATTTT.

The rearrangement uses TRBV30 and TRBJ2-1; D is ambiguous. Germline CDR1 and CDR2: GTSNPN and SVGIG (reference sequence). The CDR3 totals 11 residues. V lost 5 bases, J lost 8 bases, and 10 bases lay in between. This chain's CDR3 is CAWAPTHEQFF. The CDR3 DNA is TGTGCCTGGGCCCCAACTCATGAGCAGTTCTTC.

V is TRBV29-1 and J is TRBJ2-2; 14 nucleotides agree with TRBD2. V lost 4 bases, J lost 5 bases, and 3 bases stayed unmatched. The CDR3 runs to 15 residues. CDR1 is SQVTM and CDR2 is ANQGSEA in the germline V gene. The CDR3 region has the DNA TGCAGCGTTGGACTAGCGGGAGGGGGGACCGGGGAGCTGTTTTTT. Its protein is CSVGLAGGGTGELFF.

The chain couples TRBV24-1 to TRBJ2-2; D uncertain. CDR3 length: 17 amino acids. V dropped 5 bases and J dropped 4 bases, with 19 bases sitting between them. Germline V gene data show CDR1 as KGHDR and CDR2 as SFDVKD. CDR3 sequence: CATSAPWEGKLTGELFF. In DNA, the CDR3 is TGTGCCACCAGTGCCCCTTGGGAAGGAAAGCTCACCGGGGAGCTGTTTTTT.

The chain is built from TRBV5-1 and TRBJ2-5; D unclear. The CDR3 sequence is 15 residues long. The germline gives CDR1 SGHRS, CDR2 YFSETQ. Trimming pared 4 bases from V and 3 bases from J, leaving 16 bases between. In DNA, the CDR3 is TGCGCCAGCAGCGGAAACTTCCTACCCAAAGAGACCCAGTACTTC. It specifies CASSGNFLPKETQYF.

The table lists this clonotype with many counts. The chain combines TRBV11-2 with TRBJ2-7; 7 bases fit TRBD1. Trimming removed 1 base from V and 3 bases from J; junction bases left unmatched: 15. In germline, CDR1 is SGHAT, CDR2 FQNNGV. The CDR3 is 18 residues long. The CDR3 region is CASSLVSHTGESSYEQYF. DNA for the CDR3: TGTGCCAGCAGCTTAGTCTCTCATACAGGGGAGAGTAGCTACGAGCAGTACTTC.

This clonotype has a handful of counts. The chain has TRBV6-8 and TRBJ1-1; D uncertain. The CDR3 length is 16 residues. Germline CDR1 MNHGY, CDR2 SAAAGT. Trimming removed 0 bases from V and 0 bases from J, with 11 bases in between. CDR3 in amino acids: CASSYSPGSMNTEAFF. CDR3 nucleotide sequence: TGTGCCAGCAGTTACTCACCGGGTTCTATGAACACTGAAGCTTTCTTT.

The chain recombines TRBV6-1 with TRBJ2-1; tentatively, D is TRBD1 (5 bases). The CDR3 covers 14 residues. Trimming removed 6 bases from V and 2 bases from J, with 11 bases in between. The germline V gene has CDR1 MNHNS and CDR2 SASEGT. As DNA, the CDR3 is TGTGCCAGCAGCGAACAGGTGCCCTACAATGAGCAGTTCTTC. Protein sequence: CASSEQVPYNEQFF.

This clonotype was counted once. The CDR3 bases are TGTGCCAGCAGTTTAATTGCGGGACAGGGGGCGATCTACGAGCAGTACTTC. It codes for CASSLIAGQGAIYEQYF. The V gene is TRBV27, the J gene TRBJ2-7, with 12 bases that match TRBD1. From germline, CDR1 is MNHEY and CDR2 SMNVEV (reference sequence). This CDR3 has 17 amino acids. V gave up 2 bases and J gave up 3 bases; unmatched junction bases: 8.

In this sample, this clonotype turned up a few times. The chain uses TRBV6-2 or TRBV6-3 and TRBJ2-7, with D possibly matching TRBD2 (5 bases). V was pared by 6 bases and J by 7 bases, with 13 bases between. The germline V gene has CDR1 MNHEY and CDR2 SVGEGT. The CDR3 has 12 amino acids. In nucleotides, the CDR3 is TGTGCCAGCAGGCTAATTCCGGGAGAGCAGTACTTC. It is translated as CASRLIPGEQYF.

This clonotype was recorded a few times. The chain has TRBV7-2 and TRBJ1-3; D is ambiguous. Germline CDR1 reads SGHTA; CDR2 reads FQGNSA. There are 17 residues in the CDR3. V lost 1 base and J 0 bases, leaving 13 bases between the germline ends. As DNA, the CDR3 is TGTGCCAGCAGCTTAGTGCCGGGAGGCCGCTCTGGAAACACCATATATTTT. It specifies CASSLVPGGRSGNTIYF.

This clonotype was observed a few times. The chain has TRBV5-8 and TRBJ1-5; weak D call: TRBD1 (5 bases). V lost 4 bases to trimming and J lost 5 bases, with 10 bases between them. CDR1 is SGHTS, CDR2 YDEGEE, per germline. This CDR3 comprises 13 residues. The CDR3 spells CASSGGQYQPQHF. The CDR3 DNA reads TGTGCCAGCAGCGGAGGACAATATCAGCCCCAGCATTTT.

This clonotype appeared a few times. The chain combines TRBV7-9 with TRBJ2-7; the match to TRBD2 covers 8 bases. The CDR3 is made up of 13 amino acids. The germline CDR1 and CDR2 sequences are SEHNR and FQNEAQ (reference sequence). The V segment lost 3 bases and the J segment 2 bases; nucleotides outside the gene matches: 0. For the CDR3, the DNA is TGTGCCAGCAGCTTGACTAGCGCCTACGAGCAGTACTTC. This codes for CASSLTSAYEQYF.

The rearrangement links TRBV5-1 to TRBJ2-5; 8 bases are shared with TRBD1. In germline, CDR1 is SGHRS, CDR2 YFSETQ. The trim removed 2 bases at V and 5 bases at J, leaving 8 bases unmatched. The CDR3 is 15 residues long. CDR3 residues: CASSLRDRSEETQYF. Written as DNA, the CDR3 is TGCGCCAGCAGCTTACGGGACAGGTCGGAGGAGACCCAGTACTTC. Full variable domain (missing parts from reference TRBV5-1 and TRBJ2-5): KAGVTQTPRYLIKTRGQQVTLSCSPISGHRSVSWYQQTPGQGLQFLFEYFSETQRNKGNFPGRFSGRQFSNSRSEMNVSTLELGDSALYLCASSLRDRSEETQYFGPGTRLLVL.

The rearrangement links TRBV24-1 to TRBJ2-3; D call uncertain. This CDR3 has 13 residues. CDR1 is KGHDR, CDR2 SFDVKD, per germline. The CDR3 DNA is TGTGGGGCCTTTTCCCCGGCCGGGGATACGCAGTATTTT. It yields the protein CGAFSPAGDTQYF.

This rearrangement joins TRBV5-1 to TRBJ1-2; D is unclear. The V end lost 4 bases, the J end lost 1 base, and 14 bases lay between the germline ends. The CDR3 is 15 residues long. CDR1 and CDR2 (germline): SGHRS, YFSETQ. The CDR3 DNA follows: TGCGCCAGCAGCCCCGACAAAATCTATAACTATGGCTACACCTTC. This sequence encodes CASSPDKIYNYGYTF.

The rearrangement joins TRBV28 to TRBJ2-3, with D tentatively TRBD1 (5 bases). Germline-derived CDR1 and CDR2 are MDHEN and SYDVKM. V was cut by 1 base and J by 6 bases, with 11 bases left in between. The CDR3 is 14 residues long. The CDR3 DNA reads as TGTGCCAGCAGTTTATTAGGGGTCCGGGATACGCAGTATTTT. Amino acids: CASSLLGVRDTQYF.

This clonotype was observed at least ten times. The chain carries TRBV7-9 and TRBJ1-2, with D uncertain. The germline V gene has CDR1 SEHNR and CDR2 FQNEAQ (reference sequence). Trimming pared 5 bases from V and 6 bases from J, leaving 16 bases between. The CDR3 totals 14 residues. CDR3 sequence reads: CASSPGRGLHGYTF. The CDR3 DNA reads TGTGCCAGCAGCCCCGGACGCGGGTTGCATGGCTACACCTTC.

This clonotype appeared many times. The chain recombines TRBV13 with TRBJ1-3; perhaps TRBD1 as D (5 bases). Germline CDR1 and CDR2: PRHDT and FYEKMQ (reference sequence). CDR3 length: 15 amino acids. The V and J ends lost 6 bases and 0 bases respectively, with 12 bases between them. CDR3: CASRPGPISGNTIYF. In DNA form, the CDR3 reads TGTGCCAGCAGGCCGGGACCCATCTCTGGAAACACCATATATTTT.

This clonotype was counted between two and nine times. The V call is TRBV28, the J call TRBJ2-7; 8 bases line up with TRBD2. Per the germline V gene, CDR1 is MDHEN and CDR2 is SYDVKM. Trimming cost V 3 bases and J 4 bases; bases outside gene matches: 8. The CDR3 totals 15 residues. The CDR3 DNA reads TGTGCCAGCAGTTTTTTTACGGGAGGGCCGTACGAGCAGTACTTC. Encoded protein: CASSFFTGGPYEQYF.

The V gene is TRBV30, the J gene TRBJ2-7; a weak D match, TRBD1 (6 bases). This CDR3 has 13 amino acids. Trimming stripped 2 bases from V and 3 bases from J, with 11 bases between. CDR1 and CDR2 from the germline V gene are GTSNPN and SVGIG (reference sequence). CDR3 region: CAWSSQGLYEQYF. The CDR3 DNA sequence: TGTGCCTGGAGTTCTCAGGGGCTCTACGAGCAGTACTTC. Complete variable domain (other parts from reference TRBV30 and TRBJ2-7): SQTIHQWPATLVQPVGSPLSLECTVEGTSNPNLYWYRQAAGRGLQLLFYSVGIGQISSEVPQNLSASRPQDRQFILSSKKLLLSDSGFYLCAWSSQGLYEQYFGPGTRLTVT.

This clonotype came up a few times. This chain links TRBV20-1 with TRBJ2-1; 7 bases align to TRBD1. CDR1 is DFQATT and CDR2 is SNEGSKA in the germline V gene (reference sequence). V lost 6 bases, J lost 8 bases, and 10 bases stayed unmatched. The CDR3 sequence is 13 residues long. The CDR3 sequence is CSASADRIYEQFF. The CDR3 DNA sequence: TGCAGTGCCTCCGCGGACAGGATTTATGAGCAGTTCTTC.

The CDR3 loop is CASSQGVGLSPTYEQYF. The CDR3 DNA reads TGCGCCAGCAGCCAAGGAGTGGGCCTCTCCCCTACCTACGAGCAGTACTTC. The rearrangement joins TRBV4-3 to TRBJ2-7; unclear D gene. Trimming took 1 base from V and 2 from J, leaving 18 bases between them. Germline CDR1 is LGHNA and CDR2 is YSLEER. The CDR3 consists of 17 residues.

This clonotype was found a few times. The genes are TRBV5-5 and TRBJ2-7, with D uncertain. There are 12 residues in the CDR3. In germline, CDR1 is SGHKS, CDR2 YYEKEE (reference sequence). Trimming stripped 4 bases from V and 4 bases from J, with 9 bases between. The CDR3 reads CASSDAAYEQYF. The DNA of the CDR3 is TGTGCCAGCAGCGATGCGGCTTACGAGCAGTACTTC. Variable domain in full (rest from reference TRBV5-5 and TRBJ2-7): DAGVTQSPTHLIKTRGQQVTLRCSPISGHKSVSWYQQVLGQGPQFIFQYYEKEERGRGNFPDRFSARQFPNYSSELNVNALLLGDSALYLCASSDAAYEQYFGPGTRLTVT.

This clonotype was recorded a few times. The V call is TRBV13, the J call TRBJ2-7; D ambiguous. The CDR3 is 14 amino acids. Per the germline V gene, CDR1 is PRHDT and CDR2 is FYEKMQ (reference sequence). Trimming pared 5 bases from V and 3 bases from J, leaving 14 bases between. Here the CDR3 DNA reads TGTGCCAGCAGCCCCTTGGGGTCAATCTACGAGCAGTACTTC. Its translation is CASSPLGSIYEQYF.

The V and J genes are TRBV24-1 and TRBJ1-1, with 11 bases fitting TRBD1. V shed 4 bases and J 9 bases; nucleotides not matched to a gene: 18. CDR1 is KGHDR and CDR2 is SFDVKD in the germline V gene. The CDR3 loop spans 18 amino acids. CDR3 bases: TGTGCCACCAGTGACCCGGGACAGGGGGGTATTCGGGTGGAGAAAGCTTTCTTT. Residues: CATSDPGQGGIRVEKAFF.

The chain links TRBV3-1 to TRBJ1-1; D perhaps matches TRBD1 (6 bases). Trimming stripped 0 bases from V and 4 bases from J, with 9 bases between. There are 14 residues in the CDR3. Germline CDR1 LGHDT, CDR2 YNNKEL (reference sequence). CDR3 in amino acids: CASSQDEGVTEAFF. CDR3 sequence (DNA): TGTGCCAGCAGCCAAGATGAGGGGGTCACTGAAGCTTTCTTT.

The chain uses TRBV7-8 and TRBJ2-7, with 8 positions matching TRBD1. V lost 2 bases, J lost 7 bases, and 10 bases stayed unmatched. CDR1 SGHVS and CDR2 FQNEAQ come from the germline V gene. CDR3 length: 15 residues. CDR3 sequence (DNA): TGTGCCAGCAGCTTACAGCCAGGGGGCGATTTGGAGCAGTACTTC. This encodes CASSLQPGGDLEQYF.

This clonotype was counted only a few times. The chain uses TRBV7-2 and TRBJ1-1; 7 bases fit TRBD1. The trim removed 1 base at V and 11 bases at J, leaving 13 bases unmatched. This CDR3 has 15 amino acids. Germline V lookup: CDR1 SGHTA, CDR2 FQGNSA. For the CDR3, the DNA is TGTGCCAGCAGCTTAGTAGGGCAGGGGGGGGTTTTCGCTTTCTTT. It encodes CASSLVGQGGVFAFF.

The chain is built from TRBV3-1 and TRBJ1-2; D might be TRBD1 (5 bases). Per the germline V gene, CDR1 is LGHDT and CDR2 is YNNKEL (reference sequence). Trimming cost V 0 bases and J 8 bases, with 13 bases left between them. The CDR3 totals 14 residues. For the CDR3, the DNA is TGTGCCAGCAGCCAAGAGGCAGGGCCAGAGGGCTACACCTTC. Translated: CASSQEAGPEGYTF.

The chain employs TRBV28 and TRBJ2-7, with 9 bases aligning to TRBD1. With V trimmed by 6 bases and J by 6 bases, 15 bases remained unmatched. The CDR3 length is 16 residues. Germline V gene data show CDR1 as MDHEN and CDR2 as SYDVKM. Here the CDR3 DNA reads TGTGCCAGCAGCCCACGCGCCCGGACAGGGGCCGGCGAGCAGTACTTC. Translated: CASSPRARTGAGEQYF.